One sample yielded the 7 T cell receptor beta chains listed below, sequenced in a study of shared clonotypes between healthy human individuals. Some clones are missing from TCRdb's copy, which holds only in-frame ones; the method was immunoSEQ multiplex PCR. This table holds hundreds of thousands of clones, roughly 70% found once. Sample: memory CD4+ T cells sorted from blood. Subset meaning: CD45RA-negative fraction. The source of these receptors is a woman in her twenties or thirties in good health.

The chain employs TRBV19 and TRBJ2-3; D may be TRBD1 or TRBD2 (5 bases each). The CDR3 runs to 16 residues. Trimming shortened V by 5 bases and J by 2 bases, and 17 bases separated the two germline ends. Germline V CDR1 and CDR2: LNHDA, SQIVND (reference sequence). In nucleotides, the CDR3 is TGTGCCAGTAGTTCCATTTGGGACGGATACACAGATACGCAGTATTTT. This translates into CASSSIWDGYTDTQYF.

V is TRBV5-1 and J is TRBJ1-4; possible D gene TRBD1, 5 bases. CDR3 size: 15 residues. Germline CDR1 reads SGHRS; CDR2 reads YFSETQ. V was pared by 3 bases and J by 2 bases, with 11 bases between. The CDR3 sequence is CASSSGGVTNEKLFF. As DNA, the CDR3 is TGCGCCAGCAGCTCCGGGGGAGTGACTAATGAAAAACTGTTTTTT.

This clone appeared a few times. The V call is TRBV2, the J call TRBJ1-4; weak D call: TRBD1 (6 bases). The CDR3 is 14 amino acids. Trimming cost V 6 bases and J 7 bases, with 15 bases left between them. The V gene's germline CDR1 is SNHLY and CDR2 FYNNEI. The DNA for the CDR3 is TGTGCCAGCAGAACAGGGCCCGGGGTTGAAAAACTGTTTTTT. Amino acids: CASRTGPGVEKLFF.

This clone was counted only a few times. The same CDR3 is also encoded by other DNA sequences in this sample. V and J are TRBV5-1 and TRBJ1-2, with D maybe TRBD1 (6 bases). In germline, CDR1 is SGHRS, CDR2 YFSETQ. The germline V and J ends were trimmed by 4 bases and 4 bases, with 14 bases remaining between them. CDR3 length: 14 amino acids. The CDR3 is CASSLTGIRYGYTF. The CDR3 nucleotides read TGCGCCAGCAGCCTTACAGGGATCCGCTATGGCTACACCTTC.

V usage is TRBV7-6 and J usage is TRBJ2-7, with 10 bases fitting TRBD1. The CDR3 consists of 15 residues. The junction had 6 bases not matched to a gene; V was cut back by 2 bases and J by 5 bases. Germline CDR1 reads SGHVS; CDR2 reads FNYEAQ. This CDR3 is CASSLIGTGVNEQYF. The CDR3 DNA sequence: TGTGCCAGCAGCTTAATTGGGACAGGGGTGAACGAGCAGTACTTC.

The CDR3 DNA sequence: TGTGCCAGCAGCTTAGGTGGGACCCCGAGGGCCTACAATGAGCAGTTCTTC. Encoded protein: CASSLGGTPRAYNEQFF. The chain employs TRBV11-2 and TRBJ2-1; D is tentatively TRBD1 or TRBD2 (5 bases each). V was trimmed by 1 base and J by 2 bases, leaving 15 bases between them. The CDR3 totals 17 residues. Germline lookup yields CDR1 SGHAT and CDR2 FQNNGV.

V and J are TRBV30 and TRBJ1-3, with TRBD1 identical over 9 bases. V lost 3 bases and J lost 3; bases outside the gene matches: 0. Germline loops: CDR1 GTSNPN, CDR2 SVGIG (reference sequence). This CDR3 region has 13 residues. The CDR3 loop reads CAWRTGGGNTIYF. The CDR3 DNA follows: TGTGCCTGGAGGACAGGGGGTGGAAACACCATATATTTT.